The present T cell receptor (beta chain) was sequenced within a study of control samples from healthy donors and cancer patients. The length of the CDR3 is 13 residues. In germline, CDR1 is GTSNPN, CDR2 SVGIG (reference sequence). Trimming took 2 bases from V and 7 from J, leaving 14 bases between them. Using immunoSEQ multiplex PCR, the repertoire was profiled, and TCRdb retains in-frame clones only, with some absent. This sample carries around 140,000 clones, about 91% of them seen once, and the ten largest clones take 3.2%. This TCR was sampled from a young man in good health. The sample consisted of blood. This rearrangement joins TRBV30 to TRBJ1-2, with D unresolved. The CDR3 loop reads CAWSPQSVGGYTF. The CDR3 DNA reads TGTGCCTGGAGTCCCCAGTCCGTTGGTGGCTACACCTTC.